The rows below give T cell receptor beta chains drawn from one sample of a study of identical twins. Each CDR3 protein gets one entry after TCRdb re-called the 5' RACE reads with MiXCR. The sample yields fewer than 550,000 distinct CDR3 sequences, more than 13% seen once. Another study also made use of these data, one on yellow fever vaccine responses in identical twins.

Material for sequencing was CD4+ T cells sorted from blood. These receptors were collected from a woman between 18 and 29 years old in good health. Each CDR3 is given with its conserved first and last residue. D genes are given only for firm matches. The size entry is marked missing in some rows and otherwise reads once, few, many or a size class.

D	V	size	J	CDR3	DNA
TRBD2	TRBV3-1	many	TRBJ2-1	CASSELGLAGVYNEQFF	TGTGCCAGCAGCGAACTTGGCCTAGCGGGAGTATACAATGAGCAGTTCTTC
.	TRBV7-2	few	TRBJ2-5	CASSLTRERRETQYF	TGTGCCAGCAGCTTAACGCGCGAAAGGCGGGAGACCCAGTACTTC
.	TRBV3-1	.	TRBJ1-1	CASSQGPVRGTEAFF	TGTGCCAGCAGCCAAGGACCGGTAAGGGGCACTGAAGCTTTCTTT
.	TRBV12-3/TRBV12-4	.	TRBJ1-5	CASSFAFAQPQHF	TGTGCCAGCAGTTTTGCATTTGCCCAGCCCCAGCATTTT
.	TRBV14	.	TRBJ2-7	CASSQDRWGAYEQYF	TGTGCCAGCAGCCAAGATCGATGGGGTGCCTACGAGCAGTACTTC
.	TRBV30	few	TRBJ2-1	CAWTLTGTLRQFF	TGTGCCTGGACTTTGACCGGGACCTTGAGGCAGTTCTTC
TRBD2	TRBV4-2	.	TRBJ2-3	CASSQTVQGGTDTQYF	TGTGCCAGCAGCCAGACGGTGCAGGGAGGGACAGATACGCAGTATTTT
.	TRBV24-1	many	TRBJ2-3	CATSDLQGGTYTDTQYF	TGTGCCACCAGTGATTTGCAGGGTGGGACTTACACAGATACGCAGTATTTT
TRBD1	TRBV6-5	few	TRBJ2-1	CASSYRDRGRVNEQFF	TGTGCCAGCAGTTACCGGGACAGGGGAAGGGTCAATGAGCAGTTCTTC
.	TRBV18	.	TRBJ2-1	CASSPTGSLPDEQFF	TGTGCCAGCTCACCGACGGGAAGCCTACCAGATGAGCAGTTCTTC
.	TRBV6-2/TRBV6-3	few	TRBJ1-5	CASSFYRGGSNQPQHF	TGTGCCAGCAGTTTCTATAGGGGTGGGAGCAATCAGCCCCAGCATTTT
TRBD1	TRBV5-1	many	TRBJ2-2	CASSLHGTGDTGELFF	TGCGCCAGCAGCTTGCACGGGACAGGGGATACCGGGGAGCTGTTTTTT
.	TRBV12-3/TRBV12-4	few	TRBJ2-2	CASSLIPGAWGANTGELFF	TGTGCCAGCAGTTTGATTCCGGGGGCTTGGGGCGCGAACACCGGGGAGCTGTTTTTT
TRBD1	TRBV3-1	.	TRBJ2-1	CASSQVTGGAGNEQFF	TGTGCCAGCAGCCAAGTAACAGGGGGCGCGGGCAATGAGCAGTTCTTC
.	TRBV4-2	few	TRBJ2-5	CASSQDGVSQETQYF	TGTGCCAGCAGCCAAGACGGGGTCAGCCAAGAGACCCAGTACTTC
.	TRBV6-5	few	TRBJ2-3	CASSYSMINTDTQYF	TGTGCCAGCAGTTACTCGATGATCAACACAGATACGCAGTATTTT
.	TRBV20-1	many	TRBJ1-5	CSADAGAGNQPQHF	TGCAGTGCCGACGCAGGGGCCGGCAATCAGCCCCAGCATTTT
.	TRBV10-3	many	TRBJ1-4	CASRQEATNEKLFF	TGTGCCTCCAGACAGGAAGCAACTAATGAAAAACTGTTTTTT
.	TRBV11-2	.	TRBJ2-7	CASSLERGEQYF	TGTGCCAGCAGCTTAGAACGGGGGGAGCAGTACTTC
.	TRBV29-1	many	TRBJ2-2	CSVGNTGELFF	TGCAGCGTAGGGAACACCGGGGAGCTGTTTTTT
.	TRBV5-1	many	TRBJ2-1	CASSLAVNNEQFF	TGCGCCAGCAGCTTGGCGGTCAACAATGAGCAGTTCTTC
TRBD1	TRBV20-1	few	TRBJ1-4	CSAAGQGEGKLFF	TGCAGTGCGGCCGGACAGGGAGAGGGAAAACTGTTTTTT
.	TRBV6-2/TRBV6-3	few	TRBJ1-1	CASMRPPNTEAFF	TGTGCCAGCATGAGACCGCCCAACACTGAAGCTTTCTTT
.	TRBV29-1	many	TRBJ2-1	CSVERGANEQFF	TGCAGCGTTGAGCGGGGAGCCAATGAGCAGTTCTTC
TRBD2	TRBV10-3	.	TRBJ2-1	CATGLAETYNEQFF	TGTGCCACAGGACTAGCGGAAACTTACAATGAGCAGTTCTTC
TRBD2	TRBV6-1	many	TRBJ2-1	CASSATSGRTNEQFF	TGTGCCAGCAGTGCAACTAGCGGGAGAACCAACGAGCAGTTCTTC
TRBD1	TRBV5-1	few	TRBJ2-3	CASSLGGGIRADTQYF	TGCGCCAGCAGCTTGGGAGGGGGCATAAGGGCAGATACGCAGTATTTT
TRBD2	TRBV7-2	.	TRBJ2-3	CASSLLSGGGPNTQYF	TGTGCCAGCAGCTTACTTAGCGGGGGGGGGCCGAATACGCAGTATTTT